This TCR beta chain was documented in a study of cytomegalovirus exposure and HLA in healthy donors. Study outcomes and limitations: Most TCR sequences were uncommon, yet certain public TCRs appeared in many donors.

Produced via immunoSEQ multiplex PCR; TCRdb's table is partial and in-frame only. The table lists 130,000 or so clones, roughly 84% of them singletons, with 2% to 2.5% in the top ten. Points on this clone: What it recognizes is unknown.

CDR1 and CDR2 from the germline V gene are SGHNT and YYREEE (reference sequence). This CDR3 comprises 13 residues. V was cut by 3 bases and J by 0 bases, with 4 bases left in between. This sequence was found in a woman aged 25-40 years in good health and CMV-seronegative. The rearrangement joins TRBV5-4 to TRBJ2-1, with no clear D. The sequenced sample was PBMCs. Here the CDR3 reads CASSSLSYNEQFF. DNA for the CDR3: TGTGCCAGCAGCTCCCTCTCCTACAATGAGCAGTTCTTC.